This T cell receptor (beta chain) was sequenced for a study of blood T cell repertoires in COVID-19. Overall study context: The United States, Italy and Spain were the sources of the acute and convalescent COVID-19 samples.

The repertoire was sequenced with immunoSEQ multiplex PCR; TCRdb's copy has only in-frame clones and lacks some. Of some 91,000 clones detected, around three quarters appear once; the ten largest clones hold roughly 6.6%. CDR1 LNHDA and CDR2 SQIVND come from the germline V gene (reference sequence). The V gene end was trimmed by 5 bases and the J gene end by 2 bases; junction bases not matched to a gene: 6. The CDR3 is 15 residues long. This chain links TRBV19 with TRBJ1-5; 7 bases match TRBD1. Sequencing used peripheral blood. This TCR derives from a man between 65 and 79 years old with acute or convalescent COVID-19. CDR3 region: CASSPYRGRNQPQHF. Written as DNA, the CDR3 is TGTGCCAGTAGTCCCTACAGGGGCCGCAATCAGCCCCAGCATTTT.